Listed here are 4 T cell receptor beta chains from one sample, sequenced in a study of cytomegalovirus exposure and HLA in healthy donors. The PCR used 60 Vbeta and 13 Jbeta primers. The repertoire was sequenced with immunoSEQ multiplex PCR; TCRdb's copy has only in-frame clones and lacks some. Of 100,000 to 150,000 clones in the sample, 60% to 80% were seen once. Specimen: PBMCs. The origin of the receptors is a male donor in good health and CMV-seronegative.

The chain employs TRBV19 and TRBJ2-5; a possible D gene is TRBD1 (6 bases). Germline values: CDR1 LNHDA, CDR2 SQIVND (reference sequence). This CDR3 spans 13 amino acids. The V end lost 1 base, the J end lost 4 bases, and 7 bases lay between the germline ends. The CDR3 protein is CASSIVGGETQYF. CDR3 nucleotides: TGTGCCAGTAGTATAGTAGGGGGAGAGACCCAGTACTTC.

The chain has TRBV11-2 and TRBJ2-7; 8 nucleotides align to TRBD2. The V gene's germline CDR1 is SGHAT and CDR2 FQNNGV. J was trimmed by 4 bases and V by 5 bases; bases with no gene match: 7. CDR3 length: 14 amino acids. CDR3 amino acids: CASSPGTSYYEQYF. The CDR3 DNA follows: TGTGCCAGCAGCCCCGGGACTAGTTATTACGAGCAGTACTTC.

The table lists this clone with a count of one. The J gene is TRBJ2-1, the V gene TRBV19, with 7 bases lining up with TRBD1. The V gene's germline CDR1 is LNHDA and CDR2 SQIVND (reference sequence). The length of the CDR3 is 18 residues. Trimming took 3 bases from V and 1 from J; bases not matched to a gene: 12. CDR3 DNA: TGTGCCAGTAGTATGAACAGGGGCGCAAAGGCTTCCTACAATGAGCAGTTCTTC. Encoded protein: CASSMNRGAKASYNEQFF.

This clone is a singleton in its sample. This chain uses TRBV15 with TRBJ2-7; TRBD2 agrees at 7 bases. The CDR3 loop spans 16 amino acids. Germline V lookup: CDR1 LNHNV, CDR2 YYDKDF (reference sequence). J lost 3 bases, V lost 1 base, and 9 bases had no gene match. The CDR3 reads CATSRGGGLNLYEQYF. CDR3 in DNA: TGTGCCACCAGCAGAGGCGGGGGACTCAACCTCTACGAGCAGTACTTC.